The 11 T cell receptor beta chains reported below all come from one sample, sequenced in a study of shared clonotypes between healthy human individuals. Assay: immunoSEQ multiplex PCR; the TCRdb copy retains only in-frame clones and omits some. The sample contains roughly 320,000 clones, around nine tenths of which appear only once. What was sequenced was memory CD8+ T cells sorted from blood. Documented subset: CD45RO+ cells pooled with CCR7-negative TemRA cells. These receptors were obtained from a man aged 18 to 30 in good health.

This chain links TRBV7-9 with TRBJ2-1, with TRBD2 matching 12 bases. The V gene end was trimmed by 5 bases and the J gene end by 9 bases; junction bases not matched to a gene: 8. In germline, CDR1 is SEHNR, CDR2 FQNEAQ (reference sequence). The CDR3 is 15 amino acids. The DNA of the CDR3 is TGTGCCAGCAGCCCGACTAGCGGGGGCCTTGGTGAGCAGTTCTTC. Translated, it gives CASSPTSGGLGEQFF.

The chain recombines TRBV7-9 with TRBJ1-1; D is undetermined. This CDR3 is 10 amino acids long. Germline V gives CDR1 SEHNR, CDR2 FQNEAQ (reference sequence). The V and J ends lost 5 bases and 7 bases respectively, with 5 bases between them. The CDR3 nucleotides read TGTGCCAGCAGCCGGGATGAAGCTTTCTTT. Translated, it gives CASSRDEAFF.

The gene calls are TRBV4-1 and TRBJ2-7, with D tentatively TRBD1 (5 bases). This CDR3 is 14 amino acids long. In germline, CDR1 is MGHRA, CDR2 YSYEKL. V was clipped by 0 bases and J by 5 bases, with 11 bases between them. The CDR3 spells CASSQEQADNEQYF. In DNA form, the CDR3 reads TGCGCCAGCAGCCAAGAACAGGCCGACAACGAGCAGTACTTC.

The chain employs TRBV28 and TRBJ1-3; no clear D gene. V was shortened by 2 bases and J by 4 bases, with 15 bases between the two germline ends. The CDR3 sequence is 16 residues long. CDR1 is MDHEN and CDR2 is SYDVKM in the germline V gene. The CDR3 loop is CASSLREESGGNTIYF. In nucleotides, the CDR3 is TGTGCCAGCAGTTTAAGGGAGGAGTCAGGCGGAAACACCATATATTTT. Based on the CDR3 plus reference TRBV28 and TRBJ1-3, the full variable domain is DVKVTQSSRYLVKRTGEKVFLECVQDMDHENMFWYRQDPGLGLRLIYFSYDVKMKEKGDIPEGYSVSREKKERFSLILESASTNQTSMYLCASSLREESGGNTIYFGEGSWLTVV.

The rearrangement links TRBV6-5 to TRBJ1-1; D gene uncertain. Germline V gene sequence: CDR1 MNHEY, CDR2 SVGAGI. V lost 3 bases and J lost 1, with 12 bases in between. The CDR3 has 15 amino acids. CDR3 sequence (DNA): TGTGCCAGCAGTTATTATCGGGCAGAGAACACTGAAGCTTTCTTT. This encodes CASSYYRAENTEAFF.

CDR3 in amino acids: CASSFRGIGYEQYF. Here the CDR3 DNA reads TGTGCCAGCAGTTTCAGGGGTATCGGCTACGAGCAGTACTTC. The chain carries TRBV28 and TRBJ2-7; perhaps TRBD1 as D (6 bases). V shed 3 bases and J shed 3 bases, with 12 bases lying between them. CDR1 is MDHEN and CDR2 is SYDVKM in the germline V gene. The CDR3 is 14 amino acids.

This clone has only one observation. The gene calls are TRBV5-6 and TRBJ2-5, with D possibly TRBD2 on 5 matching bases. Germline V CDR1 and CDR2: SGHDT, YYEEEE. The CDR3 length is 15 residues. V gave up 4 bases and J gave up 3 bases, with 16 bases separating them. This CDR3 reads CASSPFVGVKETQYF. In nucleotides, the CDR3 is TGTGCCAGCAGCCCTTTCGTCGGGGTGAAAGAGACCCAGTACTTC.

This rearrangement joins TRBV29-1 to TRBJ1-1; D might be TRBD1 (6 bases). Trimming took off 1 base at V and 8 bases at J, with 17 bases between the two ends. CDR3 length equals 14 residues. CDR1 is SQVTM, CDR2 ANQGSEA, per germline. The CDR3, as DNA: TGCAGCGTTGAAGGCAGGGGATATTCCCCAGAAGCTTTCTTT. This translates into CSVEGRGYSPEAFF.

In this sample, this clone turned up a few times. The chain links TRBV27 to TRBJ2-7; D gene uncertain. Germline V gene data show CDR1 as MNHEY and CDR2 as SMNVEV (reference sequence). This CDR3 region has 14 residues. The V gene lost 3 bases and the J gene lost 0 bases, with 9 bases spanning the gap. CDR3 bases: TGTGCCAGCAGTTTGCGAATTGCCTCCTACGAGCAGTACTTC. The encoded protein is CASSLRIASYEQYF.

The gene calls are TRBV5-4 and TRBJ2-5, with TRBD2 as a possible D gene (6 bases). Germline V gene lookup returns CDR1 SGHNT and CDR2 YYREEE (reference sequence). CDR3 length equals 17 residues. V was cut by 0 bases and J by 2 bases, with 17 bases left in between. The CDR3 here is CASSLVPSRAGQETQYF. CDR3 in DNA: TGTGCCAGCAGCTTGGTGCCAAGTAGGGCGGGACAAGAGACCCAGTACTTC.

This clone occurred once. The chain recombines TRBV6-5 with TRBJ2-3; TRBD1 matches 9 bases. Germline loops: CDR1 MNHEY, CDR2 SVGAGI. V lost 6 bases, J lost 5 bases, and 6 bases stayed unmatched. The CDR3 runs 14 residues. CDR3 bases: TGTGCCAGCAGATCGGGACAGGGTTTAGATACGCAGTATTTT. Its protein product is CASRSGQGLDTQYF.